The 21 T cell receptor beta chains in this list originate from one sample, sequenced in a study of cytomegalovirus exposure and HLA in healthy donors (dated by TCRdb to about 2017). Library preparation was by the immunoSEQ multiplex PCR assay. For the multiplex PCR, a mixture combining 60 forward primers for TCR Vbeta segments and 13 reverse primers for TCR Jbeta segments was used. The table was pulled from immuneACCESS by TCRdb, which kept in-frame rearrangements only. Such tables lose some clones; where checked, under half of the loss comes from unresolved V genes, and the rest has no known cause. The sample table contains some 140,000 clones; only one count was recorded for about four fifths of them. 7.7% of the sample belongs to the ten largest clones. Input material: PBMCs. The source is a man aged 25 to 40 in good health and CMV-seropositive.

This clone was seen only once. This chain connects TRBV9 to TRBJ2-2, with a weak D call TRBD1 (6 bases). The CDR3 covers 15 residues. V was shortened by 0 bases and J by 6 bases, with 12 bases between the two germline ends. Germline values: CDR1 SGDLS, CDR2 YYNGEE. The CDR3 protein is CASSVEQGRSGELFF. Here the CDR3 DNA reads TGTGCCAGCAGCGTAGAACAGGGAAGGTCCGGGGAGCTGTTTTTT.

V gene TRBV29-1 combines with J gene TRBJ2-7, with a weak D call TRBD2 (7 bases). The germline V and J ends were trimmed by 4 bases and 0 bases, with 16 bases remaining between them. This CDR3 is 15 amino acids long. Looked up from germline, CDR1 is SQVTM and CDR2 is ANQGSEA. CDR3 sequence: CSVGDAGAHSYEQYF. The DNA of the CDR3 is TGCAGCGTTGGAGATGCGGGGGCCCACTCCTACGAGCAGTACTTC.

V usage is TRBV5-1 and J usage is TRBJ1-1, with no clear D. Germline V gene lookup returns CDR1 SGHRS and CDR2 YFSETQ. This CDR3 region has 13 residues. V shed 0 bases and J shed 3 bases, with 6 bases lying between them. The CDR3 nucleotides are TGCGCCAGCAGCTTGGTAGCCGACACTGAAGCTTTCTTT. Encoded protein: CASSLVADTEAFF.

In this sample, this clone turned up a few times. The genes are TRBV5-1 and TRBJ2-1, with TRBD2 matching over 10 bases. This CDR3 is built from 15 residues. J gave up 7 bases and V 0 bases, and 4 bases lay outside the gene matches. The germline V gene encodes CDR1 SGHRS and CDR2 YFSETQ. CDR3 nucleotide sequence: TGCGCCAGCAGCTTGGATATTAGCGGGAGGAATGAGCAGTTCTTC. Its protein product is CASSLDISGRNEQFF.

A remark on this clone: One end of the junction does not line up with germline, which may come from a read error. The chain is built from TRBV7-7 and TRBJ2-5; perhaps TRBD1 as D (6 bases). The CDR3 has 14 residues. In germline, CDR1 is SSHAT, CDR2 FNYEAQ (reference sequence). The CDR3 DNA reads as TGTGCTAGCAGCTTAGGGGGACACTCAGAGACCCAGTACTTC. This gives the protein CASSLGGHSETQYF. The full variable domain, rest sourced from reference TRBV7-7 and TRBJ2-5, is GAGVSQSPRYKVTKRGQDVTLRCDPISSHATLYWYQQALGQGPEFLTYFNYEAQPDKSGLPSDRFSAERPEGSISTLTIQRTEQRDSAMYRCASSLGGHSETQYFGPGTRLLVL.

V is TRBV5-1 and J is TRBJ1-6; 8 nucleotides line up with TRBD1. CDR1 is SGHRS and CDR2 is YFSETQ in the germline V gene. Germline trimming cut 4 bases from V and 6 bases from J; bases unmatched to any gene: 3. The CDR3 contains 14 residues. CDR3 sequence: CASSPGQGNSPLHF. The CDR3 DNA reads TGCGCCAGCAGCCCTGGACAGGGTAATTCACCCCTCCACTTT. Combining the CDR3 with reference TRBV5-1 and TRBJ1-6 gives the whole variable domain KAGVTQTPRYLIKTRGQQVTLSCSPISGHRSVSWYQQTPGQGLQFLFEYFSETQRNKGNFPGRFSGRQFSNSRSEMNVSTLELGDSALYLCASSPGQGNSPLHFGNGTRLTVT.

This sequence joins TRBV7-6 and TRBJ2-3; tentatively, D is TRBD1 (5 bases). V was pared by 3 bases and J by 4 bases, with 11 bases between. There are 14 residues in the CDR3. The germline V gene encodes CDR1 SGHVS and CDR2 FNYEAQ. CDR3 nucleotides: TGTGCCAGCAGCTTGTGGGGCCGGGCAGATACGCAGTATTTT. This encodes CASSLWGRADTQYF.

The chain carries TRBV12-5 and TRBJ2-1; possible D gene TRBD1, 5 bases. Germline V gene sequence: CDR1 LGHNT, CDR2 FRNRAP. V gave up 5 bases and J gave up 8 bases, with 7 bases separating them. The CDR3 is 11 amino acids. The CDR3: CASGQQDEQFF. Here the CDR3 DNA reads TGTGCTAGTGGTCAACAGGATGAGCAGTTCTTC.

The genes are TRBV7-3 and TRBJ2-2, with 8 bases that match TRBD1. Germline V lookup: CDR1 SGHTA, CDR2 FQGTGA. This CDR3 is 16 amino acids long. Trimming cost V 5 bases and J 6 bases; bases outside gene matches: 11. The CDR3 is CASSQHQGAAPGELFF. In nucleotides, the CDR3 is TGTGCCAGCAGCCAACATCAGGGGGCGGCACCCGGGGAGCTGTTTTTT.

The V and J genes are TRBV2 and TRBJ1-4; a possible D gene is TRBD1 (5 bases). V was clipped by 7 bases and J by 5 bases, with 11 bases between them. Germline lookup yields CDR1 SNHLY and CDR2 FYNNEI. This CDR3 comprises 13 residues. The CDR3 region is CASKGAGNEKLFF. CDR3 sequence (DNA): TGTGCCAGCAAAGGGGCTGGGAATGAAAAACTGTTTTTT.

This clone was observed a handful of times. The rearrangement uses TRBV9 and TRBJ2-1, with D tentatively TRBD1 (5 bases). The CDR3 totals 13 residues. V was pared by 3 bases and J by 8 bases, with 12 bases between. The germline CDR1 and CDR2 sequences are SGDLS and YYNGEE. The CDR3 DNA follows: TGTGCCAGCAGCGACGCCAAAGGGGATGAGCAGTTCTTC. It specifies CASSDAKGDEQFF.

For the CDR3, the DNA is TGTGCCTGGAGTCTCCCCGCGGGTGAGGTGAACAATGAGCAGTTCTTC. It specifies CAWSLPAGEVNNEQFF. V and J are TRBV30 and TRBJ2-1, with D perhaps matching TRBD2 (5 bases). Per germline, CDR1 GTSNPN and CDR2 SVGIG (reference sequence). Trimming took 2 bases from V and 5 from J, leaving 19 bases between them. The length of the CDR3 is 16 residues.

This chain uses TRBV19 with TRBJ1-5; 10 bases map to TRBD1. The CDR3 is made up of 13 amino acids. Trimming took 6 bases from V and 5 from J; bases not matched to a gene: 1. Germline CDR1 LNHDA, CDR2 SQIVND (reference sequence). CDR3 DNA sequence: TGTGCCAGTAGAGGGACAGGGGATCAGCCCCAGCATTTT. Amino acid sequence: CASRGTGDQPQHF.

This chain uses TRBV7-2 with TRBJ1-3; 7 positions match TRBD1. V shed 6 bases, J shed 2 bases, and the junction held 7 bases outside the gene matches. The CDR3 runs 15 residues. The germline V gene has CDR1 SGHTA and CDR2 FQGNSA. CDR3 region: CASRQQGLAGNTIYF. The CDR3 DNA is TGTGCCAGCAGACAACAGGGGTTGGCTGGAAACACCATATATTTT.

The V call is TRBV5-4, the J call TRBJ2-3; D is unclear. V was pared by 0 bases and J by 0 bases, with 5 bases between. In germline, CDR1 is SGHNT, CDR2 YYREEE (reference sequence). This CDR3 is built from 14 residues. DNA for the CDR3: TGTGCCAGCAGCTTGGGTTCTAGCACAGATACGCAGTATTTT. Translation: CASSLGSSTDTQYF.

This chain links TRBV19 with TRBJ2-2; TRBD1 agrees at 9 bases. The germline V gene encodes CDR1 LNHDA and CDR2 SQIVND (reference sequence). V was pared by 9 bases and J by 5 bases, with 7 bases of the junction left unmatched. This CDR3 is 14 amino acids long. The CDR3, as DNA: TGTGCCAGCGGCCGGGACAGGGCGACCGGGGAGCTGTTTTTT. Its protein is CASGRDRATGELFF. Full variable domain (remainder filled in from reference TRBV19 and TRBJ2-2): DGGITQSPKYLFRKEGQNVTLSCEQNLNHDAMYWYRQDPGQGLRLIYYSQIVNDFQKGDIAEGYSVSREKKESFPLTVTSAQKNPTAFYLCASGRDRATGELFFGEGSRLTVL.

This clone was seen only a few times. The identical CDR3 is also encoded by other nucleotide sequences in the sample. J is TRBJ2-1 and V is TRBV4-3; 10 bases fit TRBD2. The CDR3 contains 15 residues. The J segment lost 4 bases and the V segment lost 4 bases, leaving 4 bases of the junction unmatched. The V gene's germline CDR1 is LGHNA and CDR2 YSLEER. The CDR3 loop reads CASSPSGGAYNEQFF. The CDR3 DNA reads TGCGCCAGCAGCCCCAGCGGGGGGGCGTACAATGAGCAGTTCTTC.

The chain couples TRBV18 to TRBJ2-1, with TRBD2 matching over 8 bases. J was trimmed by 8 bases and V by 2 bases; bases with no gene match: 8. In germline, CDR1 is KGHSH, CDR2 LQKENI. The CDR3 totals 15 residues. CDR3 coding DNA: TGTGCCAGCTCACCAAACGTACAAGCGGGAGATGAGCAGTTCTTC. It encodes CASSPNVQAGDEQFF.

This chain links TRBV10-2 with TRBJ1-1; 9 bases align to TRBD1. The ends lost 2 bases at V and 4 bases at J; junction bases unmatched: 5. CDR3 size: 15 residues. Germline lookup yields CDR1 WSHSY and CDR2 SAAADI. The CDR3 spells CASSEIQGAGTEAFF. The CDR3 DNA follows: TGCGCCAGCAGTGAGATACAGGGGGCGGGCACTGAAGCTTTCTTT.

V and J are TRBV4-3 and TRBJ2-3; no reliable D call. The length of the CDR3 is 18 residues. V lost 3 bases, J lost 2 bases, and 21 bases lay in between. CDR1 is LGHNA, CDR2 YSLEER, per germline. This CDR3 is CASSQRSFLTYFTDTQYF. Here the CDR3 DNA reads TGCGCCAGCAGCCAGAGGTCTTTCCTGACCTATTTCACAGATACGCAGTATTTT.

The chain joins TRBV2 to TRBJ2-5, with 7 positions matching TRBD2. The tail of the sequence fits TRBJ2-7 better, so the J call may be wrong. CDR1 and CDR2 (germline): SNHLY, FYNNEI. This CDR3 comprises 16 residues. The CDR3 reads CASSERVGGTRGEQYF. The CDR3 DNA sequence: TGTGCCAGCAGTGAAAGGGTCGGGGGGACGAGGGGCGAGCAGTACTTC.